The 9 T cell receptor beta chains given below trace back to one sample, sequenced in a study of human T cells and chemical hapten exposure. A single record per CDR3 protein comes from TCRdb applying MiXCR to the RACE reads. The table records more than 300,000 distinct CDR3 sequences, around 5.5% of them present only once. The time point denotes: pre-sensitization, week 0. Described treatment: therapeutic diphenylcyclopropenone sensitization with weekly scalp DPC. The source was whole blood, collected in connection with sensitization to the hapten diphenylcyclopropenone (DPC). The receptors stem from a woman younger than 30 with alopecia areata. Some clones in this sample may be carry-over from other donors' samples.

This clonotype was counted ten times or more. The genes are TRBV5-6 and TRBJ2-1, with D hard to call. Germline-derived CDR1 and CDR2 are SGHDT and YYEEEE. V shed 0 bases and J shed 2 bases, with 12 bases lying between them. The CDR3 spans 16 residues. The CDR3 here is CASSLVGQEAYNEQFF. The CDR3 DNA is TGTGCCAGCAGCTTGGTCGGCCAGGAAGCCTACAATGAGCAGTTCTTC.

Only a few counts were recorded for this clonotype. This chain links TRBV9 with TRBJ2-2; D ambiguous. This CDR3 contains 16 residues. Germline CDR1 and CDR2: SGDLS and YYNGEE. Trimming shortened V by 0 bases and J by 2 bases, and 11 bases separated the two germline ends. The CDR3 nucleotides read TGTGCCAGCAGCGTAGCTCTTCTCGGAAACACCGGGGAGCTGTTTTTT. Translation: CASSVALLGNTGELFF.

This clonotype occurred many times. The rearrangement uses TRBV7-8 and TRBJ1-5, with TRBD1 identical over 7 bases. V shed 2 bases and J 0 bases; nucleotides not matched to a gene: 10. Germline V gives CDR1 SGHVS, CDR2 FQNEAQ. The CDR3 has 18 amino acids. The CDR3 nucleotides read TGTGCCAGCAGCTTACCCCAGGGACAGCTAAATAGCAATCAGCCCCAGCATTTT. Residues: CASSLPQGQLNSNQPQHF.

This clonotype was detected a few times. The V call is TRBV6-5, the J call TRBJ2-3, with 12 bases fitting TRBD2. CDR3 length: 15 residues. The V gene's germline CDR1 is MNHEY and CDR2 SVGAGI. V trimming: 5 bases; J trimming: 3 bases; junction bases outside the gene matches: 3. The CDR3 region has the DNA TGTGCCAGCAGTGGAGGACTAGCGGGGACAGATACGCAGTATTTT. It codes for CASSGGLAGTDTQYF.

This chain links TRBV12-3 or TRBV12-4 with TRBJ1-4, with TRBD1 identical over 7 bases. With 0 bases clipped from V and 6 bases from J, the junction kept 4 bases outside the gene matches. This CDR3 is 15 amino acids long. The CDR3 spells CASSLAWQGDEKLFF. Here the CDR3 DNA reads TGTGCCAGCAGTTTAGCGTGGCAGGGGGATGAAAAACTGTTTTTT.

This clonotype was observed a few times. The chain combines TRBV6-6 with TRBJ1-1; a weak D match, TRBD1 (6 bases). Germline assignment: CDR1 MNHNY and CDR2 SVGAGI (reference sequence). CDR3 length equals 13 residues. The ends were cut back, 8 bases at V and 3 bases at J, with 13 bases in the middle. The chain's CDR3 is CASWRQGYTEAFF. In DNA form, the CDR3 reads TGTGCCAGCTGGCGGCAGGGGTACACTGAAGCTTTCTTT.

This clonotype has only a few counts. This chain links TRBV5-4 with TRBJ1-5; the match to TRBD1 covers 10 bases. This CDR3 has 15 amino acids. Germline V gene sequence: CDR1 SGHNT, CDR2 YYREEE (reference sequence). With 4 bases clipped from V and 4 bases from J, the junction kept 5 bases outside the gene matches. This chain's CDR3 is CASSTWTGGNQPQHF. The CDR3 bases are TGTGCCAGCAGCACTTGGACAGGGGGAAATCAGCCCCAGCATTTT.

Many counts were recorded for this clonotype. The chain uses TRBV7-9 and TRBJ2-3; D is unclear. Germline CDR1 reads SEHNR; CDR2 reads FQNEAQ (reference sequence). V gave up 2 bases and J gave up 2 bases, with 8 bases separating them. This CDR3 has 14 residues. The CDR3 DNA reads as TGTGCCAGCAGCTTAATTTCTCTCACAGATACGCAGTATTTT. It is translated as CASSLISLTDTQYF.

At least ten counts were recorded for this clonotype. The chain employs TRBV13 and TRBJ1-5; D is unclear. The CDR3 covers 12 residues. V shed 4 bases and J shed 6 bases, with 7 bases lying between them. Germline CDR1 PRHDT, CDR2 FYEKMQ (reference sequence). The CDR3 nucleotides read TGTGCCAGCAGCTCGAGCGGTCAGCCCCAGCATTTT. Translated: CASSSSGQPQHF.